Included here is one TCR beta chain sequence, with context. Its target is unknown. A read error may account for a junction end that differs from germline. The same CDR3 also results from other DNA sequences found in this sample. These data come from a study of cytomegalovirus exposure and HLA in healthy donors. Findings and limits, study-wide: Clonal expansion was found to be greater in HLA-associated TCR beta chains than in equally common others in a later analysis. Researchers reported in a later analysis that a missense DCLRE1C variant was tied to TCR beta V- and J-gene trimming. Earlier analysis looked at TCR beta V segments, and most were productive about 90% or about 30% of the time. Overall, approximately 180 TCR beta chains were annotated as cytomegalovirus-associated.

The PCR was carried out with 60 Vbeta primers and 13 Jbeta primers. TCRdb's table, derived via immunoSEQ multiplex PCR, lists solely in-frame clones and lacks some. Among about 94,000 clones listed, 7.6% were seen once. Germline V gene lookup returns CDR1 MDHEN and CDR2 SYDVKM. The CDR3 spans 13 residues. The rearrangement uses TRBV28 and TRBJ1-2, with D uncertain. Sequencing was performed on PBMCs. The sequence derives from a man aged 45 to 65 in good health and CMV-seronegative. CDR3 residues: CASSLRTNYGYTF. DNA for the CDR3: TGCGCCAGCAGTTTGAGGACTAACTATGGCTACACCTTC.